This TCR beta chain came from a study of PD-L1 blockade in urothelial cancer. Looking at the study overall: The study recovered a median of 141,255 T cells per blood sample.

The V end lost 6 bases, the J end lost 6 bases, and 9 bases lay between the germline ends. There are 12 residues in the CDR3. Per the germline V gene, CDR1 is ENHRY and CDR2 is SYGVKD. The time point denotes: pretreatment peripheral blood. Method: immunoSEQ multiplex PCR; TCRdb's copy keeps in-frame clones and lacks some. The sample records tens of thousands of clones, 70% to 90% being singletons. The material sequenced was PBMCs, taken around atezolizumab (anti-PD-L1) treatment. The TCR comes from a donor at least 40 years old with urothelial cancer. The chain has TRBV10-3 and TRBJ1-5, with no clear D. The CDR3 here is CAISRPGQPQHF. In DNA form, the CDR3 reads TGTGCCATCAGCCGCCCCGGTCAGCCCCAGCATTTT.